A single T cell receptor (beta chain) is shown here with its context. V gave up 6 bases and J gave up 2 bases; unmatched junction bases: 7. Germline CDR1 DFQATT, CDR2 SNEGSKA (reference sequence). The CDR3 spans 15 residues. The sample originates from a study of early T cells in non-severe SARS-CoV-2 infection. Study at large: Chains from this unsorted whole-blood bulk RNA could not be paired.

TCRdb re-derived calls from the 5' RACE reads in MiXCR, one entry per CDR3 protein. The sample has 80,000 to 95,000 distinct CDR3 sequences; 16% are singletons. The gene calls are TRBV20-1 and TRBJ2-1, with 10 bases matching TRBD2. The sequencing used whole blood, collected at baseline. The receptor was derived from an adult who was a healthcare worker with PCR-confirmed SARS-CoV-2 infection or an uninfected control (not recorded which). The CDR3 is CSADPLAGAYNEQFF. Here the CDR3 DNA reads TGCAGTGCGGACCCGCTAGCGGGGGCCTACAATGAGCAGTTCTTC.